The 6 T cell receptor beta chains below all came from one sample that was sequenced in a study of blood T cell repertoires in COVID-19. The data were produced by immunoSEQ multiplex PCR, yet TCRdb's version contains in-frame clones alone and is incomplete. The profile shows roughly 35,000 clones, about 90% of them singletons. The sequenced sample was peripheral blood. The receptor set was obtained from a man between 45 and 60 years old with active or convalescent COVID-19.

The sample holds one count of this clone. DNA for the CDR3: TGTGCCAGCAGGGTGACGGGACTAGCGGGAGTTAGTACAGATACGCAGTATTTT. Encoded protein: CASRVTGLAGVSTDTQYF. V gene TRBV2 combines with J gene TRBJ2-3; 14 bases align to TRBD2. Per germline, CDR1 SNHLY and CDR2 FYNNEI. V gave up 6 bases and J gave up 3 bases; unmatched junction bases: 11. CDR3 length: 18 amino acids.

This chain links TRBV28 with TRBJ2-7; perhaps TRBD2 as D (6 bases). V was shortened by 6 bases and J by 5 bases, with 14 bases between the two germline ends. The length of the CDR3 is 13 residues. Germline V gene sequence: CDR1 MDHEN, CDR2 SYDVKM. CDR3 bases: TGTGCCAGCAGAGAAGGGAGGAGGGACGAGCAGTACTTC. Its protein is CASREGRRDEQYF.

V and J are TRBV27 and TRBJ1-2; D might be TRBD1 (5 bases). Trimming left V 1 base short and J 3 bases short, with 18 bases between. The CDR3 contains 17 residues. The germline CDR1 and CDR2 sequences are MNHEY and SMNVEV (reference sequence). This chain's CDR3 is CASSLFGGWGMDYGYTF. CDR3 nucleotide sequence: TGTGCCAGCAGTTTATTCGGGGGGTGGGGAATGGACTATGGCTACACCTTC.

This clone was recorded only once. This rearrangement joins TRBV20-1 to TRBJ2-1; 10 nucleotides agree with TRBD2. The CDR3 length is 15 residues. Per the germline V gene, CDR1 is DFQATT and CDR2 is SNEGSKA (reference sequence). V dropped 3 bases and J dropped 7; count of bases not matched to a gene: 9. In DNA form, the CDR3 reads TGCAGTGCTAGTGTAGCGGGAGGACCTCAAAATGAGCAGTTCTTC. It encodes CSASVAGGPQNEQFF.

The gene calls are TRBV7-9 and TRBJ2-2, with 8 bases matching TRBD2. Germline V CDR1 and CDR2: SEHNR, FQNEAQ (reference sequence). The ends lost 2 bases at V and 5 bases at J; junction bases unmatched: 4. This CDR3 has 15 residues. The DNA of the CDR3 is TGTGCCAGCAGCTTACGCGGGAGGATTACCGGGGAGCTGTTTTTT. This encodes CASSLRGRITGELFF.

This chain links TRBV28 with TRBJ1-1; a weak D match, TRBD1 (5 bases). Germline V gene sequence: CDR1 MDHEN, CDR2 SYDVKM. The V end lost 7 bases, the J end lost 0 bases, and 15 bases lay between the germline ends. There are 15 residues in the CDR3. CDR3 DNA sequence: TGTGCCAGCAACATAATGACAGAGATGAACACTGAAGCTTTCTTT. Amino acid sequence: CASNIMTEMNTEAFF.